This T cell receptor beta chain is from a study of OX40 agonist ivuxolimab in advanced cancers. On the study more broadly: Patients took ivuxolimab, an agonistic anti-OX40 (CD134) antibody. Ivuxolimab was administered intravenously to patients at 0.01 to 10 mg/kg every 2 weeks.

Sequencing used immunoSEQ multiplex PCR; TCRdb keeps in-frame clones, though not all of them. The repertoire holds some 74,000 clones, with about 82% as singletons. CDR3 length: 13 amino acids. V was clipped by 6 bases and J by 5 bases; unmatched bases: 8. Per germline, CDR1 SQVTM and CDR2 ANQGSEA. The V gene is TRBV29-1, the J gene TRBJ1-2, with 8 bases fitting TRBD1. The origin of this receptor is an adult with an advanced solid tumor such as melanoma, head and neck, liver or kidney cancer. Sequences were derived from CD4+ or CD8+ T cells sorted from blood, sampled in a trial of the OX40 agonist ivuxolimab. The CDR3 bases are TGCAGCGTCCAATCGACAGGGGATTATGGCTACACCTTC. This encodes CSVQSTGDYGYTF.